The clone carrying this TCR beta chain was detected only a few times. Antigen unknown. Other DNA sequences in the sample encode the same CDR3. Using immunoSEQ multiplex PCR, the repertoire was profiled, and TCRdb retains in-frame clones only, with some absent. Here the sample spans 60,000 to 80,000 clones, 89% being singletons. The record originates from a study of OX40 agonist ivuxolimab in advanced cancers. Overall study context: The patients received agonistic anti-OX40 (CD134) antibody ivuxolimab. Head and neck, renal cell, melanoma or hepatocellular carcinoma were the cancers that dose-escalation patients had.

Germline loops: CDR1 MNHNY, CDR2 SVGAGI (reference sequence). CDR3 length: 14 residues. Germline trimming cut 2 bases from V and 7 bases from J; bases unmatched to any gene: 7. Points from the study as a whole: Antigen targets of the expanded peripheral T cells went undetermined. Averaged across samples, CD8+ T cells carried more expanded clones than CD4+ did.

The genes are TRBV6-6 and TRBJ2-5, with 7 positions matching TRBD2. The clonotype originates from an adult with an advanced solid tumor such as melanoma, head and neck, liver or kidney cancer. Sequences were derived from CD4+ or CD8+ T cells sorted from blood, sampled in a trial of the OX40 agonist ivuxolimab. DNA of the CDR3: TGTGCCAGCAGTTACGGGCGGGAGTCTGGGACCCAGTACTTC. This encodes CASSYGRESGTQYF.